Listed below are T cell receptor beta chains from one sample, sequenced in a study of blood T cells in healthy people across ages. Using its own MiXCR run on the 5' RACE reads, TCRdb lists one record per CDR3 protein. The table shows approximately 1,000,000 distinct CDR3 sequences, with roughly two fifths occurring only once. What was sequenced was blood. The receptors stem from a man in his late teens or twenties in good health. CDR3s include the opening cysteine and the closing phenylalanine or tryptophan. D genes are given only for firm matches. A clone size is listed for some rows: how often the clone was seen (once, few, many), or a class if it is expanded.

clone size: NA
D gene: NA
V gene: TRBV6-2/TRBV6-3
J gene: TRBJ2-4
CDR3 protein: CASSYSRNIQYF
CDR3 DNA: TGTGCCAGCAGTTACTCCCGGAACATTCAGTACTTC

clone size: NA
D gene: NA
V gene: TRBV6-5
J gene: TRBJ1-1
CDR3 protein: CASSLIAVPTEAFF
CDR3 DNA: TGTGCCAGCAGCCTAATCGCAGTCCCCACTGAAGCTTTCTTT

clone size: NA
D gene: NA
V gene: TRBV4-1
J gene: TRBJ2-3
CDR3 protein: CASSQEERPSGGDTQYF
CDR3 DNA: TGCGCCAGCAGCCAAGAAGAGAGACCCAGTGGGGGAGATACGCAGTATTTT

clone size: few
D gene: NA
V gene: TRBV29-1
J gene: TRBJ1-1
CDR3 protein: CSVETGRHTEAFF
CDR3 DNA: TGCAGCGTTGAGACTGGAAGACACACTGAAGCTTTCTTT

clone size: NA
D gene: TRBD1
V gene: TRBV3-1
J gene: TRBJ2-7
CDR3 protein: CASSRLGTAYNEQYF
CDR3 DNA: TGTGCCAGCAGCCGACTCGGGACAGCCTACAATGAGCAGTACTTC

clone size: NA
D gene: NA
V gene: TRBV6-5
J gene: TRBJ1-5
CDR3 protein: CASSISGTGGNQPQHF
CDR3 DNA: TGTGCCAGCAGTATCTCCGGGACTGGGGGCAATCAGCCCCAGCATTTT

clone size: few
D gene: NA
V gene: TRBV30
J gene: TRBJ2-1
CDR3 protein: CAWSKNNEQFF
CDR3 DNA: TGTGCCTGGAGTAAGAACAATGAGCAGTTCTTC

clone size: NA
D gene: NA
V gene: TRBV4-3
J gene: TRBJ2-3
CDR3 protein: CASSLGVLDTQYF
CDR3 DNA: TGCGCCAGCAGCCTCGGTGTTCTAGATACGCAGTATTTT

clone size: few
D gene: NA
V gene: TRBV27
J gene: TRBJ2-1
CDR3 protein: CASSFRGPNYNEQFF
CDR3 DNA: TGTGCCAGCAGTTTCCGGGGACCCAACTACAATGAGCAGTTCTTC

clone size: NA
D gene: NA
V gene: TRBV30
J gene: TRBJ2-3
CDR3 protein: CAWSVQRADTQYF
CDR3 DNA: TGTGCCTGGAGTGTACAGAGGGCAGATACGCAGTATTTT

clone size: NA
D gene: NA
V gene: TRBV14
J gene: TRBJ2-3
CDR3 protein: CASSQGTPRGTQYF
CDR3 DNA: TGTGCCAGCAGCCAGGGAACTCCACGGGGAACGCAGTATTTT

clone size: few
D gene: TRBD1
V gene: TRBV6-6
J gene: TRBJ2-5
CDR3 protein: CASSYTPGQKETQYF
CDR3 DNA: TGTGCCAGCAGTTACACACCGGGACAGAAAGAGACCCAGTACTTC

clone size: few
D gene: NA
V gene: TRBV6-6
J gene: TRBJ2-7
CDR3 protein: CASRKDSYNEQYF
CDR3 DNA: TGTGCCAGCAGGAAAGACAGCTACAATGAGCAGTACTTC

clone size: few
D gene: TRBD2
V gene: TRBV6-5
J gene: TRBJ2-3
CDR3 protein: CASSYPAGDSTDTQYF
CDR3 DNA: TGTGCCAGCAGTTACCCAGCGGGGGACTCCACAGATACGCAGTATTTT

clone size: NA
D gene: NA
V gene: TRBV20-1
J gene: TRBJ1-6
CDR3 protein: CSAREASTRGGSPLHF
CDR3 DNA: TGCAGTGCTAGAGAGGCCTCCACGAGGGGTGGGTCACCCCTCCACTTT

clone size: NA
D gene: NA
V gene: TRBV6-6
J gene: TRBJ2-1
CDR3 protein: CASMDPDPRNEQFF
CDR3 DNA: TGTGCCAGCATGGACCCCGACCCTAGGAATGAGCAGTTCTTC

clone size: NA
D gene: NA
V gene: TRBV4-3
J gene: TRBJ2-2
CDR3 protein: CASSQDSETYNTGELFF
CDR3 DNA: TGCGCCAGCAGCCAAGACTCAGAGACCTATAACACCGGGGAGCTGTTTTTT

clone size: NA
D gene: NA
V gene: TRBV12-5
J gene: TRBJ2-2
CDR3 protein: CASGFLPQGSGELFF
CDR3 DNA: TGTGCTAGTGGTTTCCTCCCTCAGGGGTCCGGGGAGCTGTTTTTT

clone size: few
D gene: TRBD2
V gene: TRBV27
J gene: TRBJ2-1
CDR3 protein: CASSGSGGYYNEQFF
CDR3 DNA: TGTGCCAGCAGTGGGAGCGGGGGGTACTACAATGAGCAGTTCTTC

clone size: few
D gene: TRBD1
V gene: TRBV3-1
J gene: TRBJ1-4
CDR3 protein: CASSQDTGATNEKLFF
CDR3 DNA: TGTGCCAGCAGCCAAGACACAGGGGCAACTAATGAAAAACTGTTTTTT

clone size: NA
D gene: NA
V gene: TRBV27
J gene: TRBJ2-2
CDR3 protein: CASSPTGAGIGELFF
CDR3 DNA: TGTGCCAGCAGCCCCACCGGGGCAGGGATTGGGGAGCTGTTTTTT

clone size: many
D gene: NA
V gene: TRBV7-2
J gene: TRBJ2-7
CDR3 protein: CASSLGQNSYEQYF
CDR3 DNA: TGTGCCAGCAGCTTGGGTCAAAACTCCTACGAGCAGTACTTC

clone size: NA
D gene: NA
V gene: TRBV6-6
J gene: TRBJ1-1
CDR3 protein: CVSSYSRAQNTEAFF
CDR3 DNA: TGTGTCAGCAGTTACTCGAGAGCCCAGAACACTGAAGCTTTCTTT

clone size: once
D gene: NA
V gene: TRBV6-2/TRBV6-3
J gene: TRBJ2-1
CDR3 protein: CASSLDARGSYNEQFF
CDR3 DNA: TGTGCCAGCAGTTTAGACGCCCGGGGCTCCTACAATGAGCAGTTCTTC

clone size: many
D gene: NA
V gene: TRBV10-3
J gene: TRBJ2-7
CDR3 protein: CAISESAYEQYF
CDR3 DNA: TGTGCCATCAGCGAATCAGCCTACGAGCAGTACTTC

clone size: NA
D gene: NA
V gene: TRBV20-1
J gene: TRBJ2-7
CDR3 protein: CSASPGTFAYEQYF
CDR3 DNA: TGCAGTGCTAGTCCCGGGACGTTCGCCTACGAGCAGTACTTC

clone size: NA
D gene: NA
V gene: TRBV7-2
J gene: TRBJ1-6
CDR3 protein: CASSLVFDRSNSPLHF
CDR3 DNA: TGTGCCAGCAGCTTAGTATTCGACCGCAGTAATTCACCCCTCCACTTT

clone size: NA
D gene: NA
V gene: TRBV2
J gene: TRBJ1-5
CDR3 protein: CASSGPGGLSNQPQHF
CDR3 DNA: TGTGCCAGCAGTGGGCCCGGGGGGCTAAGCAATCAGCCCCAGCATTTT

clone size: NA
D gene: NA
V gene: TRBV6-6
J gene: TRBJ2-7
CDR3 protein: CASREWSDEQYF
CDR3 DNA: TGTGCCAGCAGGGAGTGGAGCGATGAGCAGTACTTC

clone size: few
D gene: NA
V gene: TRBV11-2
J gene: TRBJ2-1
CDR3 protein: CASSLGVRGNPYNEQFF
CDR3 DNA: TGTGCCAGCAGCTTAGGGGTTCGGGGGAATCCCTACAATGAGCAGTTCTTC

clone size: NA
D gene: NA
V gene: TRBV29-1
J gene: TRBJ1-1
CDR3 protein: CSVPPARQGAFF
CDR3 DNA: TGCAGCGTCCCCCCCGCGCGGCAGGGAGCTTTCTTT

clone size: NA
D gene: NA
V gene: TRBV5-1
J gene: TRBJ2-4
CDR3 protein: CASSRTPGRLNKNIQYF
CDR3 DNA: TGCGCCAGCAGCCGAACGCCGGGACGCCTCAACAAAAACATTCAGTACTTC

clone size: NA
D gene: NA
V gene: TRBV9
J gene: TRBJ2-1
CDR3 protein: CASSEALSEGAPNEQFF
CDR3 DNA: TGTGCCAGCAGCGAGGCCCTGTCCGAGGGAGCGCCGAATGAGCAGTTCTTC

clone size: NA
D gene: NA
V gene: TRBV6-4
J gene: TRBJ1-5
CDR3 protein: CASRDGGNQPQHF
CDR3 DNA: TGTGCCAGCAGGGACGGAGGCAATCAGCCCCAGCATTTT

clone size: few
D gene: NA
V gene: TRBV4-3
J gene: TRBJ1-2
CDR3 protein: CASSPGVGLNYGYTF
CDR3 DNA: TGCGCCAGCAGCCCCGGGGTCGGTTTAAACTATGGCTACACCTTC

clone size: few
D gene: NA
V gene: TRBV20-1
J gene: TRBJ1-5
CDR3 protein: CSAQGGFNQPQHF
CDR3 DNA: TGCAGCGCCCAAGGAGGGTTTAATCAGCCCCAGCATTTT

clone size: many
D gene: NA
V gene: TRBV20-1
J gene: TRBJ1-4
CDR3 protein: CSARAPGGEKLFF
CDR3 DNA: TGCAGTGCTAGAGCCCCGGGGGGTGAAAAACTGTTTTTT

clone size: NA
D gene: TRBD1
V gene: TRBV20-1
J gene: TRBJ1-5
CDR3 protein: CSARSTGVSNQPQHF
CDR3 DNA: TGCAGTGCTAGATCTACAGGGGTTAGCAATCAGCCCCAGCATTTT

clone size: NA
D gene: NA
V gene: TRBV3-1
J gene: TRBJ2-1
CDR3 protein: CASSQDRKRDEQFF
CDR3 DNA: TGTGCCAGCAGCCAAGATCGAAAGCGCGATGAGCAGTTCTTC

clone size: NA
D gene: NA
V gene: TRBV27
J gene: TRBJ1-2
CDR3 protein: CASSSAGPYGYTF
CDR3 DNA: TGTGCCAGCAGTTCGGCAGGGCCCTATGGCTACACCTTC

clone size: few
D gene: NA
V gene: TRBV7-9
J gene: TRBJ1-1
CDR3 protein: CASSLLAEKAFF
CDR3 DNA: TGTGCCAGCAGCTTGTTGGCAGAAAAAGCTTTCTTT

clone size: many
D gene: NA
V gene: TRBV11-1
J gene: TRBJ2-4
CDR3 protein: CASSLTGNIQYF
CDR3 DNA: TGTGCCAGCAGCTTGACAGGAAACATTCAGTACTTC

clone size: NA
D gene: TRBD1
V gene: TRBV2
J gene: TRBJ1-5
CDR3 protein: CASRADRGHQPQHF
CDR3 DNA: TGTGCCAGCAGGGCGGACAGGGGGCATCAGCCCCAGCATTTT

clone size: few
D gene: NA
V gene: TRBV10-2
J gene: TRBJ2-7
CDR3 protein: CASSPPLSSYEQYF
CDR3 DNA: TGCGCCAGCTCCCCACCGCTAAGCTCCTACGAGCAGTACTTC

clone size: NA
D gene: NA
V gene: TRBV27
J gene: TRBJ1-1
CDR3 protein: CASGILQGKIQSAFF
CDR3 DNA: TGTGCCAGCGGGATTCTCCAGGGGAAAATTCAGTCGGCTTTCTTT

clone size: once
D gene: NA
V gene: TRBV18
J gene: TRBJ1-4
CDR3 protein: CATSPGLPQQGLNEKLFF
CDR3 DNA: TGTGCCACCTCACCAGGTCTTCCGCAACAGGGACTAAATGAAAAACTGTTTTTT

clone size: few
D gene: NA
V gene: TRBV6-2/TRBV6-3
J gene: TRBJ1-1
CDR3 protein: CASSYRQDEAFF
CDR3 DNA: TGTGCCAGCAGTTACCGGCAGGATGAAGCTTTCTTT

clone size: NA
D gene: NA
V gene: TRBV6-1
J gene: TRBJ1-1
CDR3 protein: CASSEGGPRKNTEAFF
CDR3 DNA: TGTGCCAGCAGTGAAGGGGGACCCCGCAAGAACACTGAAGCTTTCTTT

clone size: NA
D gene: NA
V gene: TRBV6-2/TRBV6-3
J gene: TRBJ1-4
CDR3 protein: CASSSAPDRINEKLFF
CDR3 DNA: TGTGCCAGCAGTTCAGCGCCCGACAGGATAAATGAAAAACTGTTTTTT

clone size: NA
D gene: NA
V gene: TRBV25-1
J gene: TRBJ2-3
CDR3 protein: CASSEQYRTTDTQYF
CDR3 DNA: TGTGCCAGCAGTGAACAATATCGGACTACAGATACGCAGTATTTT

clone size: few
D gene: NA
V gene: TRBV12-3/TRBV12-4
J gene: TRBJ1-6
CDR3 protein: CASSLGVYSSPLHF
CDR3 DNA: TGTGCCAGCAGTCTTGGTGTCTACTCTTCACCCCTCCACTTT